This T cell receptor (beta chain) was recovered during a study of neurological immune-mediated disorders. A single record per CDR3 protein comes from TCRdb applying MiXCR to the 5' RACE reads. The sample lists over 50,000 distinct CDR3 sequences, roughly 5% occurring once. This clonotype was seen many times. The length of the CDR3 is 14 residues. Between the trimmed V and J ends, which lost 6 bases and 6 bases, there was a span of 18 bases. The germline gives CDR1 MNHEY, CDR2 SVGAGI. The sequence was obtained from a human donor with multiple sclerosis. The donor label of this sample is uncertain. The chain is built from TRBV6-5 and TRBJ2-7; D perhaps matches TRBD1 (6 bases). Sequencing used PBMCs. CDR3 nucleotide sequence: TGTGCCAGCAGGTACCTGCAGGGGACGGGCGAGCAGTACTTC. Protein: CASRYLQGTGEQYF.